The 2 T cell receptor beta chains listed next were all sequenced from one sample in a study of shared clonotypes between healthy human individuals. Repertoires were generated with immunoSEQ multiplex PCR, while TCRdb's copy carries only in-frame clones and drops some. The table has just over 2,000,000 clones, about 95% seen once. The sample comprised naive CD4+ T cells sorted from blood. As to subset: CD45RA+ positively selected. The source is a young man in good health.

The V gene is TRBV21-1, the J gene TRBJ2-7; TRBD1 reflects the table's D call only, with no check against the DNA. TRBV21-1 is shown as a pseudogene. The CDR3 contains 14 residues. CDR3 sequence reads: CASSDYRGLYEQYF. Written as DNA, the CDR3 is TGTGCCAGCAGCGATTACAGGGGGCTCTACGAGCAGTACTTC.

This CDR3 reads CASSLARDRGDLDTGELFF. The CDR3 DNA sequence: TGCGCCAGCAGCTTGGCCCGTGACAGGGGAGATCTGGACACCGGGGAGCTGTTTTTT. The genes are TRBV5-1 and TRBJ2-2; 8 nucleotides match TRBD1. The germline V gene has CDR1 SGHRS and CDR2 YFSETQ. The V and J ends lost 0 bases and 3 bases, in that order; junction bases with no gene match: 13. This CDR3 spans 19 amino acids.